One and the same sample provided the 6 T cell receptor beta chains below, sequenced in a study of blood T cells in healthy people across ages (dated by TCRdb to the mid-2010s). The library was prepared using 5' RACE. This sample was sequenced with an Illumina HiSeq 2500. A second PCR of roughly 7 to 11 cycles was performed with a sample-barcoded 5' primer and a J-beta primer mix. Using fastp trimming at Q25 and MiXCR clonotype assembly, TCRdb reanalyzed the public sequencing data and kept in-frame beta chains. Every CDR3 protein is listed once, alongside the most common genes and DNA of its rows. Counted in this sample were about 1.8 million distinct CDR3 sequences; about 49% of them appeared once. Jointly, the top ten make up less than 2.5% of the sample. The sequenced sample was blood. The source is a woman in her 40s in good health.

The V call is TRBV9, the J call TRBJ2-5; the D gene could be TRBD1 or TRBD2 (6 bases each). Germline assignment: CDR1 SGDLS and CDR2 YYNGEE. The CDR3 totals 16 residues. The V gene lost 3 bases and the J gene lost 1 base, with 16 bases spanning the gap. The CDR3: CASSAGGPLSQETQYF. For the CDR3, the DNA is TGTGCCAGCAGCGCTGGGGGGCCGCTATCCCAAGAGACCCAGTACTTC.

This clonotype was observed a single time. The chain combines TRBV7-2 with TRBJ1-2; D remains unclear. Trimming removed 7 bases from V and 8 bases from J, with 20 bases in between. The germline CDR1 and CDR2 sequences are SGHTA and FQGNSA. This CDR3 contains 14 residues. The CDR3 is CASKVPSSIGGYTF. The CDR3 DNA reads as TGTGCCAGCAAGGTTCCGAGCTCCATCGGGGGCTACACCTTC.

This clonotype has only a few counts. DNA for the CDR3: TGTGCCAGCAGCTTAGATGGGACAGTGAATCAGCCCCAGCATTTT. Amino acids: CASSLDGTVNQPQHF. This chain uses TRBV7-2 with TRBJ1-5, with TRBD1 identical over 7 bases. The CDR3 spans 15 residues. Germline CDR1 reads SGHTA; CDR2 reads FQGNSA. Unmatched junction bases numbered 4, after V lost 1 base and J lost 4 bases.

V usage is TRBV5-1 and J usage is TRBJ2-6; TRBD1 is a possible D gene (6 bases). There are 17 residues in the CDR3. The germline gives CDR1 SGHRS, CDR2 YFSETQ. Between the trimmed V and J ends, which lost 2 bases and 4 bases, there was a span of 16 bases. The CDR3 sequence: CASSFVTQGSGANVLTF. In DNA, the CDR3 is TGCGCCAGCAGCTTCGTAACACAGGGTTCCGGGGCCAACGTCCTGACTTTC.

This clonotype was detected a few times. The V gene is TRBV6-2 or TRBV6-3, the J gene TRBJ2-1, with unresolved D. The CDR3 sequence is 11 residues long. In germline, CDR1 is MNHEY, CDR2 SVGEGT. V was trimmed by 6 bases and J by 8 bases, leaving 8 bases between them. This CDR3 is CASRTEDEQFF. The CDR3 coding sequence is TGTGCCAGCAGAACCGAGGATGAGCAGTTCTTC.

The chain is built from TRBV7-2 and TRBJ2-1; 9 nucleotides agree with TRBD2. With 1 base clipped from V and 5 bases from J, the junction kept 3 bases outside the gene matches. The length of the CDR3 is 15 residues. Germline CDR1 is SGHTA and CDR2 is FQGNSA. The DNA of the CDR3 is TGTGCCAGCAGCTTAGTAGCGGGGGATAACAATGAGCAGTTCTTC. This translates into CASSLVAGDNNEQFF.